This T cell receptor (beta chain) was recovered during a study of technical replicates of blood from several donors. Some clones are missing from TCRdb's copy, which holds only in-frame ones; the method was immunoSEQ multiplex PCR. The table shows about 57,000 clones, with approximately 86% occurring only once. Input material: PBMCs. This clonotype originated in a human donor in good health. Some clones in this sample may be carry-over from other donors' samples.

The CDR3 DNA reads as TGTGCCAGCAGCCCCGGGACAGGTGAAGCTTTCTTT. As protein: CASSPGTGEAFF. The chain is built from TRBV11-3 and TRBJ1-1; 8 bases map to TRBD1. V was pared by 5 bases and J by 7 bases, with 3 bases of the junction left unmatched. This CDR3 region has 12 residues. Per germline, CDR1 SGHNT and CDR2 YENEEA.